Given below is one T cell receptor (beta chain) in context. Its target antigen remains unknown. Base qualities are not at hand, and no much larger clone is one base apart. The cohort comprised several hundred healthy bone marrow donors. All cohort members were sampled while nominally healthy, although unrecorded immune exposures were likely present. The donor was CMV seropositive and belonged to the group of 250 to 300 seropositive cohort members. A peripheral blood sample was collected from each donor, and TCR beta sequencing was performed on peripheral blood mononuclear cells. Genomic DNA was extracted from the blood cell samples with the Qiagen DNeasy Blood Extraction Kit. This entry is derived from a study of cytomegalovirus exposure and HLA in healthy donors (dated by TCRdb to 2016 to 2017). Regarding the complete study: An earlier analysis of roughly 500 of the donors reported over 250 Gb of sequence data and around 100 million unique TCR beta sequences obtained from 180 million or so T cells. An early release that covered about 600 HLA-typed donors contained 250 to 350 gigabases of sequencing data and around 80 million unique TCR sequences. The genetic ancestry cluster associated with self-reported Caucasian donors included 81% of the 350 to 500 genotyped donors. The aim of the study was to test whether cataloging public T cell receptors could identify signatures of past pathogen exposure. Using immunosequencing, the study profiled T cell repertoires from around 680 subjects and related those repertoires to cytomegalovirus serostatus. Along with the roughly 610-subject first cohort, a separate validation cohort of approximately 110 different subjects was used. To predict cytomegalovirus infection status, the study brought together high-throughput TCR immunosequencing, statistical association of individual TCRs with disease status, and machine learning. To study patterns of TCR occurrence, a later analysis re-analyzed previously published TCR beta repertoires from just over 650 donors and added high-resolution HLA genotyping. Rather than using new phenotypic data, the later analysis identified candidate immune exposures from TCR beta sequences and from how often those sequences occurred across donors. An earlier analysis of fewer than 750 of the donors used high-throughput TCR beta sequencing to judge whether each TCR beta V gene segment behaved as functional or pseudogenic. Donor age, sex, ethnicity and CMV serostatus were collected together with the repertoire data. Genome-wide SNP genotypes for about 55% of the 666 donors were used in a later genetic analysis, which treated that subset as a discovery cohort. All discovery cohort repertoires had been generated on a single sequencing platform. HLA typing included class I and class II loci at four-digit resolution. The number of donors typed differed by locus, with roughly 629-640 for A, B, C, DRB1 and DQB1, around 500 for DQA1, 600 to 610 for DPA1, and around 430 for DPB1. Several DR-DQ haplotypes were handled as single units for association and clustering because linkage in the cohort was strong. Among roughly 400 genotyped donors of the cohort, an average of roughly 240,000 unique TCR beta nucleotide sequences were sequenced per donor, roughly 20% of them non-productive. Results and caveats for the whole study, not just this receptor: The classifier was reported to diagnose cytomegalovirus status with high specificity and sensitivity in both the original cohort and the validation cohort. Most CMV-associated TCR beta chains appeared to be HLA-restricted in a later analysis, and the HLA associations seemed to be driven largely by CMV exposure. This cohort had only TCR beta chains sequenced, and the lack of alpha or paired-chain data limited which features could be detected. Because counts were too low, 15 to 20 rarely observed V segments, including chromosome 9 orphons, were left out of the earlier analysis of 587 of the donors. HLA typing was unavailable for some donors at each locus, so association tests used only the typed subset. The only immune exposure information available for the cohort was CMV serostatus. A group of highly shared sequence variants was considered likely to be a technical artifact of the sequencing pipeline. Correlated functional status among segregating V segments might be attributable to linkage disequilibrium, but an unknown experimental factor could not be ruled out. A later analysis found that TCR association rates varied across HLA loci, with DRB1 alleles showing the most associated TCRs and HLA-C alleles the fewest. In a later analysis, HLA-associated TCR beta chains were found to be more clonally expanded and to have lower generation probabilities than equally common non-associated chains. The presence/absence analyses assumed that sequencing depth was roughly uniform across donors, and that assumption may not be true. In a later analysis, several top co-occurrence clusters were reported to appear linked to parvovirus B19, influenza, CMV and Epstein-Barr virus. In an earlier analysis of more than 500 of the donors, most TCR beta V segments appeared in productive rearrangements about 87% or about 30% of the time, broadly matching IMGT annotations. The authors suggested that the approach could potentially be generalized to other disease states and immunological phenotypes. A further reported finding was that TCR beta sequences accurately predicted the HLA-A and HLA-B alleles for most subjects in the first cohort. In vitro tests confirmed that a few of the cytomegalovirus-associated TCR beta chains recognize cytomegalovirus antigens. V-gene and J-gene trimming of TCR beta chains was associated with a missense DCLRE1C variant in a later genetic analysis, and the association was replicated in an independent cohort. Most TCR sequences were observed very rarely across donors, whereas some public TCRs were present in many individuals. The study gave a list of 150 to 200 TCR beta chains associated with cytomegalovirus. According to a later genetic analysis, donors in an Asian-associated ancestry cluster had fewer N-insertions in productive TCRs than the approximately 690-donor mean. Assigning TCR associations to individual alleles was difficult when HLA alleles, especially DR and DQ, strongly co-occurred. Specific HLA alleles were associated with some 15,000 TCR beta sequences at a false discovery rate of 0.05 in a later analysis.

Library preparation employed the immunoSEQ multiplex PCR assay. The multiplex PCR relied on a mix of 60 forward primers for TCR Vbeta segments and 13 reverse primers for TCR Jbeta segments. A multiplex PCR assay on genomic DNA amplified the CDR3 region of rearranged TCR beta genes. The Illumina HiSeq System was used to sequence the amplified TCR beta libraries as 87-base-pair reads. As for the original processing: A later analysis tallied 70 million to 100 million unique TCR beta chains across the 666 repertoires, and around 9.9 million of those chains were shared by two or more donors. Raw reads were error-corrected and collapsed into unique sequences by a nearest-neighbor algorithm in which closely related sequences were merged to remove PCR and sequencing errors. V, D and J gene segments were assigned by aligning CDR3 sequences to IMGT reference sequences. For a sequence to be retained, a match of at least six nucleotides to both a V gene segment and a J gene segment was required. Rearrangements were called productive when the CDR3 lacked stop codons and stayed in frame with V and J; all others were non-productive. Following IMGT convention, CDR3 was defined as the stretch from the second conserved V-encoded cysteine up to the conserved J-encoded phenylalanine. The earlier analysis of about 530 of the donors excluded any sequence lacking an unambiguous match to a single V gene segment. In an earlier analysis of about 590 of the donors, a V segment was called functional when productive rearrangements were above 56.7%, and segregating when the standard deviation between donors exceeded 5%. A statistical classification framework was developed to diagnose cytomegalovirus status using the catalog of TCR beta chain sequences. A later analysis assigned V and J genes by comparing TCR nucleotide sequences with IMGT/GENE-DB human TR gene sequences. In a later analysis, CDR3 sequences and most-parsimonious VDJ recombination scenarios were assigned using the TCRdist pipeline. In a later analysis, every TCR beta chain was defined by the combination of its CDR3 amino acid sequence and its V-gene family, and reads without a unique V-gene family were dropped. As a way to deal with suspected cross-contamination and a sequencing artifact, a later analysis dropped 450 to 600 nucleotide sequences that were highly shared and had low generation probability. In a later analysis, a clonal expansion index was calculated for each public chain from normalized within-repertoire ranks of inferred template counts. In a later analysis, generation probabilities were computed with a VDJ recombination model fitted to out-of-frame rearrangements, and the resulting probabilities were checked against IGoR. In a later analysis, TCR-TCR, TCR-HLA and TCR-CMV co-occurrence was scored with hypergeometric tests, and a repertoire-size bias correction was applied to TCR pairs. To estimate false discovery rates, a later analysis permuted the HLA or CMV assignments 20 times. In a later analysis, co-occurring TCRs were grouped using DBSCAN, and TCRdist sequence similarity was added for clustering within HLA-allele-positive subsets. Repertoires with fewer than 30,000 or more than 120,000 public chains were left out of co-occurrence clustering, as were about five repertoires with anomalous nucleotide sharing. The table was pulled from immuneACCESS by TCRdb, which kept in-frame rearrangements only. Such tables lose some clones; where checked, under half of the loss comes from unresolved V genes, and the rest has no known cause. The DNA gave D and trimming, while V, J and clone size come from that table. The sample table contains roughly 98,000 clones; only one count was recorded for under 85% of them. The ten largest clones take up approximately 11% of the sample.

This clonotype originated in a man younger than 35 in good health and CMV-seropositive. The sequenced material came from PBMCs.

The DNA sequence is as follows: TGTGCCAGTAGTATCCTCCTGACAGGGAGCTCTGGAAACACCATATATTTT. Its protein reads: CASSILLTGSSGNTIYF. The chain employs TRBV19 and TRBJ1-3; 7 middle bases align to TRBD1. V trim: 3 bases; J trim: 0 bases; unmatched bases: 8. CDR1 LNHDA and CDR2 SQIVND are derived from the germline V gene (reference sequence). The CDR3 runs 17 residues from the cysteine to the phenylalanine. The DNA shown is the 51-base CDR3, in frame from base 1. The full variable domain, with segments outside the CDR3 supplied by the reference TRBV19 and TRBJ1-3 proteins, appears as DGGITQSPKYLFRKEGQNVTLSCEQNLNHDAMYWYRQDPGQGLRLIYYSQIVNDFQKGDIAEGYSVSREKKESFPLTVTSAQKNPTAFYLCASSILLTGSSGNTIYFGEGSWLTVV.